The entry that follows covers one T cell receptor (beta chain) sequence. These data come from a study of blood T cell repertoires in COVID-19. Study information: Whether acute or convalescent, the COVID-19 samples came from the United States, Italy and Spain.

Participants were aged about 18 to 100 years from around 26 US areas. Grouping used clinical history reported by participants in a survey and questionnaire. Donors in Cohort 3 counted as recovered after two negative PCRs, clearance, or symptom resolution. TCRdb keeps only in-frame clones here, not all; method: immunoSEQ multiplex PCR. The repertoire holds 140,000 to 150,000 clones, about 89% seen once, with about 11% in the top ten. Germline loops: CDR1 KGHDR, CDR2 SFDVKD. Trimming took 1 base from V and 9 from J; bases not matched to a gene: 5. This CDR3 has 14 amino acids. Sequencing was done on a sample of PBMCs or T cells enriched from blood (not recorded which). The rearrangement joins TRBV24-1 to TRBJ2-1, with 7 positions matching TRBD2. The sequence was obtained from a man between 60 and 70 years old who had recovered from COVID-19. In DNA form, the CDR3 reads TGTGCCACCAGTGATTTAGGGAGGGATCGTGAGCAGTTCTTC. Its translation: CATSDLGRDREQFF.